Following are 25 T cell receptor beta chains from one sample sequenced in a study of OX40 agonist ivuxolimab in advanced cancers. Assay used: immunoSEQ multiplex PCR; TCRdb lists only in-frame clones, some missing. The data contain fewer than 120,000 clones, approximately 89% of them singletons. Material: CD4+ or CD8+ T cells sorted from blood, obtained in a trial of the OX40 agonist ivuxolimab. These receptors all stem from an adult with an advanced solid tumor such as melanoma, head and neck, liver or kidney cancer.

J is TRBJ1-6 and V is TRBV7-6; 7 positions match TRBD1. Per germline, CDR1 SGHVS and CDR2 FNYEAQ. There are 15 residues in the CDR3. With 5 bases clipped from V and 5 bases from J, the junction kept 6 bases outside the gene matches. The CDR3 loop reads CASSPTGVDNSPLHF. The CDR3 DNA follows: TGTGCCAGCAGCCCCACAGGGGTAGATAATTCACCCCTCCACTTT.

V and J are TRBV7-9 and TRBJ1-1; TRBD1 is a possible D gene (5 bases). The CDR3 is 15 amino acids. Trimming shortened V by 0 bases and J by 4 bases, and 12 bases separated the two germline ends. Germline V lookup: CDR1 SEHNR, CDR2 FQNEAQ (reference sequence). The CDR3 DNA is TGTGCCAGCAGCTTAGCTGGTAGCGGGACCACTGAAGCTTTCTTT. Protein sequence: CASSLAGSGTTEAFF.

The V and J genes are TRBV7-2 and TRBJ1-1; the match to TRBD1 covers 10 bases. This CDR3 spans 18 amino acids. CDR1 is SGHTA and CDR2 is FQGNSA in the germline V gene. V shed 2 bases and J 0 bases; nucleotides not matched to a gene: 9. Here the CDR3 reads CASSLRDPGQGLNTEAFF. As DNA, the CDR3 is TGTGCCAGCAGCTTAAGGGACCCGGGACAGGGGTTGAACACTGAAGCTTTCTTT. The full variable domain, rest sourced from reference TRBV7-2 and TRBJ1-1, is GAGVSQSPSNKVTEKGKDVELRCDPISGHTALYWYRQSLGQGLEFLIYFQGNSAPDKSGLPSDRFSAERTGGSVSTLTIQRTQQEDSAVYLCASSLRDPGQGLNTEAFFGQGTRLTVV.

V usage is TRBV30 and J usage is TRBJ2-5, with 11 bases aligning to TRBD2. The CDR3 sequence is 13 residues long. Unmatched junction bases numbered 2, after V lost 4 bases and J lost 4 bases. Looked up from germline, CDR1 is GTSNPN and CDR2 is SVGIG (reference sequence). The CDR3 DNA follows: TGTGCCTGGACTAGCGGGGGGTTAGAGACCCAGTACTTC. This translates into CAWTSGGLETQYF.

This chain joins TRBV19 and TRBJ2-2; the D gene is possibly TRBD1 (5 bases). CDR3 length: 16 amino acids. Trimming pared 4 bases from V and 0 bases from J, leaving 12 bases between. Per germline, CDR1 LNHDA and CDR2 SQIVND (reference sequence). CDR3 sequence: CASSTQGRTNTGELFF. The CDR3 DNA reads TGTGCCAGTAGTACCCAGGGCCGAACGAACACCGGGGAGCTGTTTTTT.

The chain joins TRBV30 to TRBJ1-5; the D is unclear. The CDR3 covers 13 residues. CDR1 and CDR2 from the germline V gene are GTSNPN and SVGIG (reference sequence). The V end was cut by 0 bases, the J end by 4 bases, with 7 bases between. Written as DNA, the CDR3 is TGTGCCTGGAGTGTACAGTCGAATCAGCCCCAGCATTTT. Protein product: CAWSVQSNQPQHF.

The CDR3 is CASSLGTGTDTQYF. For the CDR3, the DNA is TGCGCCAGCAGCTTGGGGACAGGCACAGATACGCAGTATTTT. V and J are TRBV5-1 and TRBJ2-3; possible D gene TRBD1, 6 bases. This CDR3 is 14 amino acids long. V was shortened by 0 bases and J by 1 base, with 6 bases between the two germline ends. Germline V gives CDR1 SGHRS, CDR2 YFSETQ.

This clone appeared once. The rearrangement joins TRBV4-3 to TRBJ2-6; 9 nucleotides match TRBD2. The germline CDR1 and CDR2 sequences are LGHNA and YSLEER. V lost 4 bases and J lost 2; bases outside the gene matches: 3. This CDR3 spans 16 amino acids. For the CDR3, the DNA is TGCGCCAGCAGCCCCGGGACTAGCACTGGGGCCAACGTCCTGACTTTC. This codes for CASSPGTSTGANVLTF.

The V gene is TRBV10-1, the J gene TRBJ1-2; 8 bases fit TRBD1. Germline-derived CDR1 and CDR2 are WNHNN and SYGVQD (reference sequence). This CDR3 is built from 11 residues. The V gene end was trimmed by 10 bases and the J gene end by 7 bases; junction bases not matched to a gene: 5. CDR3 in amino acids: CANKTGVGYTF. As DNA, the CDR3 is TGCGCCAACAAGACAGGGGTTGGCTACACCTTC.

The genes are TRBV28 and TRBJ2-6, with TRBD2 as a possible D gene (7 bases). The germline V gene has CDR1 MDHEN and CDR2 SYDVKM. V was pared by 8 bases and J by 3 bases, with 20 bases between. The CDR3 has 17 amino acids. CDR3 in amino acids: CASRGGGEALGANVLTF. In DNA form, the CDR3 reads TGTGCCAGCCGGGGAGGGGGGGAGGCCCTTGGGGCCAACGTCCTGACTTTC.

J is TRBJ2-2 and V is TRBV15; 8 nucleotides agree with TRBD2. This CDR3 comprises 15 residues. CDR1 and CDR2 (germline): LNHNV, YYDKDF (reference sequence). Losses at the gene ends were 4 bases for V and 4 bases for J; bases not matched to a gene: 5. CDR3 sequence reads: CATSIAGLRTGELFF. Written as DNA, the CDR3 is TGTGCCACCAGCATAGCGGGACTTCGCACCGGGGAGCTGTTTTTT.

The rearrangement joins TRBV28 to TRBJ1-6; D unresolved. V lost 5 bases, J lost 10 bases, and 12 bases lay in between. CDR3 length: 13 residues. CDR1 is MDHEN and CDR2 is SYDVKM in the germline V gene. As DNA, the CDR3 is TGTGCCAGCAGTGCGCCCAGGTTGTCACCCCTCCACTTT. This translates into CASSAPRLSPLHF.

The chain carries TRBV2 and TRBJ2-5; TRBD2 matches 14 bases. Germline assignment: CDR1 SNHLY and CDR2 FYNNEI. Trimming cost V 6 bases and J 4 bases; bases outside gene matches: 13. The CDR3 runs 18 residues. This chain's CDR3 is CASRGFLGTSGSLETQYF. CDR3 DNA sequence: TGTGCCAGCAGGGGGTTTCTCGGGACTAGCGGGAGTTTAGAGACCCAGTACTTC.

Concerning this clone: A junction boundary mismatches the germline segment, possibly from a read error. The chain employs TRBV7-3 and TRBJ2-3; D might be TRBD1 (6 bases). There are 13 residues in the CDR3. Germline assignment: CDR1 SGHTA and CDR2 FQGTGA. The CDR3 reads CAGSLKGADTQYF. As DNA, the CDR3 is TGTGCCGGCAGCTTAAAGGGGGCAGATACGCAGTATTTT.

This sequence joins TRBV7-9 and TRBJ2-5; a weak D match, TRBD1 (6 bases). V lost 3 bases and J lost 5, with 10 bases in between. Germline CDR1 is SEHNR and CDR2 is FQNEAQ (reference sequence). This CDR3 is built from 13 residues. CDR3 sequence reads: CASSLGAMETQYF. CDR3 sequence (DNA): TGTGCCAGCAGCTTGGGGGCGATGGAGACCCAGTACTTC.

This clone was picked up a small number of times. This chain joins TRBV9 and TRBJ1-6; D not resolved. The CDR3 runs 13 residues. Germline V gives CDR1 SGDLS, CDR2 YYNGEE. V was clipped by 0 bases and J by 9 bases, with 7 bases between them. The CDR3 DNA sequence: TGTGCCAGCAGCGTAGTAGGGCTTTCACCCCTCCACTTT. It specifies CASSVVGLSPLHF.

The V gene is TRBV6-4, the J gene TRBJ2-3, with 9 bases fitting TRBD2. Germline CDR1 MRHNA, CDR2 SNTAGT. V gave up 4 bases and J gave up 4 bases; unmatched junction bases: 3. The CDR3 consists of 14 residues. CDR3 amino acids: CASSAVAGADTQYF. The CDR3 DNA reads as TGTGCCAGCAGTGCTGTAGCGGGGGCAGATACGCAGTATTTT.

The chain employs TRBV19 and TRBJ2-1, with D possibly being TRBD1 (6 bases). The CDR3 contains 16 residues. Germline values: CDR1 LNHDA, CDR2 SQIVND (reference sequence). V was clipped by 4 bases and J by 4 bases, with 17 bases between them. Here the CDR3 DNA reads TGTGCCAGTAGTAGGGCCCGGCAGGGGACATACAATGAGCAGTTCTTC. It specifies CASSRARQGTYNEQFF.

The chain recombines TRBV2 with TRBJ1-6, with D unclear. Trimming cost V 4 bases and J 6 bases, with 13 bases left between them. Germline assignment: CDR1 SNHLY and CDR2 FYNNEI. This CDR3 has 15 amino acids. The CDR3 spells CASSGPGASNSPLHF. DNA of the CDR3: TGTGCCAGCAGTGGACCGGGAGCCTCTAATTCACCCCTCCACTTT.

V gene TRBV5-8 combines with J gene TRBJ1-1, with D uncertain. Germline assignment: CDR1 SGHTS and CDR2 YDEGEE. Trimming pared 4 bases from V and 1 base from J, leaving 8 bases between. This CDR3 region has 13 residues. The CDR3 sequence is CASSLAWNTEAFF. Here the CDR3 DNA reads TGTGCCAGCAGCCTCGCTTGGAACACTGAAGCTTTCTTT.

The chain couples TRBV7-8 to TRBJ2-2; 9 nucleotides align to TRBD2. The CDR3 contains 16 residues. J gave up 2 bases and V 5 bases, and 6 bases lay outside the gene matches. Germline CDR1 SGHVS, CDR2 FQNEAQ. This CDR3 reads CASSRRTSVNTGELFF. The CDR3 DNA reads TGTGCCAGCAGCCGCCGGACTAGCGTTAACACCGGGGAGCTGTTTTTT. Full variable domain (remainder filled in from reference TRBV7-8 and TRBJ2-2): GAGVSQSPRYKVAKRGQDVALRCDPISGHVSLFWYQQALGQGPEFLTYFQNEAQLDKSGLPSDRFFAERPEGSVSTLKIQRTQQEDSAVYLCASSRRTSVNTGELFFGEGSRLTVL.

The chain is built from TRBV28 and TRBJ2-7; D is unresolved. This CDR3 comprises 12 residues. The germline V gene encodes CDR1 MDHEN and CDR2 SYDVKM. Trimming left V 4 bases short and J 0 bases short, with 4 bases between. CDR3 sequence (DNA): TGTGCCAGCAGTTCCCCCTCCTACGAGCAGTACTTC. It yields the protein CASSSPSYEQYF.

This chain links TRBV12-5 with TRBJ2-1; a possible D gene is TRBD1 (5 bases). The CDR3 contains 15 residues. Trimming took off 9 bases at V and 2 bases at J, with 17 bases between the two ends. Germline loops: CDR1 LGHNT, CDR2 FRNRAP. In nucleotides, the CDR3 is TGTGCTAGCTCTCCCCCAGGGCCTACCTACAATGAGCAGTTCTTC. Its protein product is CASSPPGPTYNEQFF.

The V call is TRBV5-8, the J call TRBJ1-3, with 7 bases identical to TRBD1. CDR1 and CDR2 (germline): SGHTS, YDEGEE. The CDR3 has 15 residues. V gave up 3 bases and J gave up 0 bases; unmatched junction bases: 3. The CDR3 protein is CASSSDRPSGNTIYF. Written as DNA, the CDR3 is TGTGCCAGCAGCTCGGACAGGCCCTCTGGAAACACCATATATTTT.

This chain joins TRBV4-3 and TRBJ1-3; D perhaps matches TRBD1 (5 bases). The V and J ends lost 4 bases and 4 bases respectively, with 17 bases between them. CDR1 is LGHNA, CDR2 YSLEER, per germline. The CDR3 totals 16 residues. This CDR3 is CASSPSGTERGNTIYF. The CDR3 nucleotides read TGCGCCAGCAGCCCGAGCGGGACTGAGCGGGGAAACACCATATATTTT.